Reported below is one TCR beta chain. Its antigen is still unknown. This sample was taken from a study of beta chain features in type 1 diabetes. Whole-study context: Cell yields, gender and age were comparable in patients and healthy donors. Whole-study findings and limits: Patients with Type 1 diabetes showed moderately but significantly shorter TCRB CDR3s in all four CD4+ subsets. High TCR expression in some cells could lead to their over-representation in cDNA sequencing.

Sequenced material consisted of expressed TCRB transcripts (all of the isolated RNA was reverse transcribed). The table came from immunoSEQ multiplex PCR; TCRdb's copy has only in-frame clones and leaves some out. Of about 900,000 clones listed, under 20% were seen once; the top ten hold about 0.02%. Per the germline V gene, CDR1 is SNHLY and CDR2 is FYNNEI. This CDR3 has 15 amino acids. Trimming removed 6 bases from V and 3 bases from J, with 15 bases in between. Without exception, sorted populations had purity beyond 95%. The sequence was obtained from a woman aged 18-29 years in good health. The chain carries TRBV2 and TRBJ2-1, with D unresolved. What was sequenced was naive CD4+ T cells from blood. CDR3 sequence: CASRETRIGYNEQFF. In DNA form, the CDR3 reads TGTGCCAGCAGGGAGACACGGATCGGCTACAATGAGCAGTTCTTC.